This T cell receptor beta chain appears in the sequencing data of a study of T cell responses to AZD1222 COVID-19 vaccine. Regarding the study as a whole: Without day 14 samples, only post-peak T cell repertoires were studied.

In regard to this clone: Its antigen is still unknown.

The CDR3 sequence is 14 residues long. The ends were cut back, 6 bases at V and 2 bases at J, with 12 bases in the middle. Germline values: CDR1 MNHEY, CDR2 SMNVEV (reference sequence). Produced via immunoSEQ multiplex PCR; TCRdb's table is partial and in-frame only. The data contain tens of thousands of clones, about 90% of them singletons. The chain is built from TRBV27 and TRBJ2-3; D is uncertain. The starting material was peripheral blood, obtained on day 0 of AZD1222 vaccination. The TCR was taken from an adult in good health. In DNA, the CDR3 is TGTGCCAGCAGGAACCTTCTCAACACAGATACGCAGTATTTT. Translating gives CASRNLLNTDTQYF.